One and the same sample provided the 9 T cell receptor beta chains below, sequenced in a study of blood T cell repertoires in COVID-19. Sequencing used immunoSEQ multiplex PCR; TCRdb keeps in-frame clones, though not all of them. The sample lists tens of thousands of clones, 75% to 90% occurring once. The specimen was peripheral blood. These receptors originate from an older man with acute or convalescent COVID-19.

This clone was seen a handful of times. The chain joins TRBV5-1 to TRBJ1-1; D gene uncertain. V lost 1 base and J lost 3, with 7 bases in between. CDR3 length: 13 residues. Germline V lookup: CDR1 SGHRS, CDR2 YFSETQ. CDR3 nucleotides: TGCGCCAGCAGCTTGCTAGAGGACACTGAAGCTTTCTTT. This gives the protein CASSLLEDTEAFF.

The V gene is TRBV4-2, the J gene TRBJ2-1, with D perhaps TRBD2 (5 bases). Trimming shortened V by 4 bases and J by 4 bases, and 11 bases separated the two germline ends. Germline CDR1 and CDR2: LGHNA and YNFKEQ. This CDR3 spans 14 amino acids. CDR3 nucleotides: TGTGCCAGCAGCCCGGAGGACCAGTACAATGAGCAGTTCTTC. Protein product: CASSPEDQYNEQFF.

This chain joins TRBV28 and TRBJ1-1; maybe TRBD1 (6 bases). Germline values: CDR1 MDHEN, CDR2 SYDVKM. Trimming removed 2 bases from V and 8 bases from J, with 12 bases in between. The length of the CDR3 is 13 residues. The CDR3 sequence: CASSLEGTGEAFF. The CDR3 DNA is TGTGCCAGCAGTTTAGAGGGCACAGGGGAAGCTTTCTTT.

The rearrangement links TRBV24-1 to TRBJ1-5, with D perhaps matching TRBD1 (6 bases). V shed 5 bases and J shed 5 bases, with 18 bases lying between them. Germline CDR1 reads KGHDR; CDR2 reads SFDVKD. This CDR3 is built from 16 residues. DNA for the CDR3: TGTGCCACCAGTGGCTCCGGGACAATGTTAGATCAGCCCCAGCATTTT. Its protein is CATSGSGTMLDQPQHF.

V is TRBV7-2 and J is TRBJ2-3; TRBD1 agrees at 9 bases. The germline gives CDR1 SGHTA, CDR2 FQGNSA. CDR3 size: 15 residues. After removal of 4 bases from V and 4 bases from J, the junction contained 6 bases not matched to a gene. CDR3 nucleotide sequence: TGTGCCAGCAGCTCGTGGACAGGGGACCCAGATACGCAGTATTTT. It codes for CASSSWTGDPDTQYF.

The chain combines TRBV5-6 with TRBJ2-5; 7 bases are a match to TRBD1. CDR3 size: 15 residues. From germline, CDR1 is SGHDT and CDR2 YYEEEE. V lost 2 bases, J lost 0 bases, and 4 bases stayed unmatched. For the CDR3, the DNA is TGTGCCAGCAGCTTTGGACAGGCACACCAAGAGACCCAGTACTTC. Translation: CASSFGQAHQETQYF. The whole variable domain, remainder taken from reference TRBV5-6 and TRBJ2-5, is DAGVTQSPTHLIKTRGQQVTLRCSPKSGHDTVSWYQQALGQGPQFIFQYYEEEERQRGNFPDRFSGHQFPNYSSELNVNALLLGDSALYLCASSFGQAHQETQYFGPGTRLLVL.

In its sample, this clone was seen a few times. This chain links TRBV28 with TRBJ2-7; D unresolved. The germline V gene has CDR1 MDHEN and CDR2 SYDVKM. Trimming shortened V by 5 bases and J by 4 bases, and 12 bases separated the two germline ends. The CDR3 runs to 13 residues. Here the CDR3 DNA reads TGTGCCAGCAGTCTTAGTGAGGTATACGAGCAGTACTTC. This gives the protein CASSLSEVYEQYF.

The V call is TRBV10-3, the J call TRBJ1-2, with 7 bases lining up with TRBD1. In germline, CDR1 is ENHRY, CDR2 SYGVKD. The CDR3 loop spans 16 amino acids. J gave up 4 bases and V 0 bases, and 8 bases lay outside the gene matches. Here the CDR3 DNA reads TGTGCCATCAGTGAGTCTATGACGGGACAGTTCTATGGCTACACCTTC. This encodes CAISESMTGQFYGYTF.

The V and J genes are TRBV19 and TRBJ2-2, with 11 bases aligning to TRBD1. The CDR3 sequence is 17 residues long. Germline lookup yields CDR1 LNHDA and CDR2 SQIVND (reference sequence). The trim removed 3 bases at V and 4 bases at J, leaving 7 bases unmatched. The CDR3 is CASSIVVGTGGTGELFF. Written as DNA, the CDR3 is TGTGCCAGTAGTATTGTAGTTGGGACAGGGGGCACCGGGGAGCTGTTTTTT.